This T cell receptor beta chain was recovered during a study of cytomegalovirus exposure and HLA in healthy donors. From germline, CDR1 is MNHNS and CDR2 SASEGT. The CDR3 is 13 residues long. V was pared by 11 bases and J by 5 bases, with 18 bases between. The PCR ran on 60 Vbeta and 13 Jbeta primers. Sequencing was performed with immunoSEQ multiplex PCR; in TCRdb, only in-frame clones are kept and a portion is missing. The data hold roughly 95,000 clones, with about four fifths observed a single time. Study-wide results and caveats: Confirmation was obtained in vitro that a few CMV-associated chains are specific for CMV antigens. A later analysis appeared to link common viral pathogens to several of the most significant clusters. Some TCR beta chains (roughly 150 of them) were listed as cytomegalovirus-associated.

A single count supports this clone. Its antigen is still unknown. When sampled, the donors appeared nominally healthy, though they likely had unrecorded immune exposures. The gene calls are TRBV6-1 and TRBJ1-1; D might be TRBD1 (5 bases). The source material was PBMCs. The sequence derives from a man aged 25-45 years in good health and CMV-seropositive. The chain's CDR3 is CAAMGLAGTEAFF. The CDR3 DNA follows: TGTGCCGCCATGGGACTGGCGGGAACTGAAGCTTTCTTT.